The next 24 T cell receptor beta chains were all read from a single sample in a study of technical replicates of blood from several donors. Some clones are missing from TCRdb's copy, which holds only in-frame ones; the method was immunoSEQ multiplex PCR. This table holds around 74,000 clones, approximately 83% found once. Sample: PBMCs. The receptors derive from a human donor in good health. Some clones in this sample may be carry-over from other donors' samples.

The gene calls are TRBV7-2 and TRBJ2-1, with 7 bases aligning to TRBD1. J lost 0 bases, V lost 6 bases, and 5 bases had no gene match. The CDR3 consists of 15 residues. Germline CDR1 is SGHTA and CDR2 is FQGNSA. The CDR3 nucleotides read TGTGCCAGCAGACCGGGACAGAGCTCCTACAATGAGCAGTTCTTC. Translated, it gives CASRPGQSSYNEQFF.

V and J are TRBV18 and TRBJ2-3; TRBD2 matches 9 bases. The CDR3 sequence is 16 residues long. Germline assignment: CDR1 KGHSH and CDR2 LQKENI. V was pared by 3 bases and J by 0 bases, with 4 bases of the junction left unmatched. Written as DNA, the CDR3 is TGTGCCAGCTCACCTACTAGCGGGTGGAGCACAGATACGCAGTATTTT. Encoded protein: CASSPTSGWSTDTQYF.

This clone was detected once. This chain uses TRBV7-2 with TRBJ2-5; 9 bases align to TRBD1. CDR1 is SGHTA and CDR2 is FQGNSA in the germline V gene. V dropped 4 bases and J dropped 5; count of bases not matched to a gene: 14. The CDR3 loop spans 17 amino acids. The CDR3 spells CASSSLITGTGYETQYF. The DNA for the CDR3 is TGTGCCAGCAGCTCTCTAATCACCGGGACAGGGTACGAGACCCAGTACTTC.

This clone appeared once. The rearrangement links TRBV11-1 to TRBJ1-2; unclear D gene. Germline-derived CDR1 and CDR2 are SGHAT and FQDESV (reference sequence). CDR3 length equals 13 residues. With 3 bases removed from V and 1 base from J, the gap between germline ends came to 6 bases. CDR3 in amino acids: CASSFLGNYGYTF. Here the CDR3 DNA reads TGTGCCAGCAGCTTTCTCGGTAACTATGGCTACACCTTC.

The V gene is TRBV7-2, the J gene TRBJ1-5; no reliable D call. The germline V gene encodes CDR1 SGHTA and CDR2 FQGNSA. The CDR3 spans 15 residues. The V and J ends lost 0 bases and 1 base respectively, with 7 bases between them. The CDR3 sequence is CASSLAQASNQPQHF. The DNA of the CDR3 is TGTGCCAGCAGCTTAGCCCAGGCGAGCAATCAGCCCCAGCATTTT.

This clone was observed a few times. This chain links TRBV7-2 with TRBJ2-2; D is unclear. This CDR3 has 13 amino acids. CDR1 SGHTA and CDR2 FQGNSA come from the germline V gene. V lost 3 bases and J 6 bases, leaving 8 bases between the germline ends. The CDR3 spells CASSFRVPGELFF. CDR3 DNA: TGTGCCAGCAGCTTCCGGGTCCCCGGGGAGCTGTTTTTT.

The chain uses TRBV25-1 and TRBJ2-7; 12 positions agree with TRBD2. Germline CDR1 and CDR2: MGHDK and SYGVNS. CDR3 length: 13 residues. Trimming at V came to 8 bases and at J to 3 bases, leaving 2 bases not matched to a gene. The CDR3 DNA sequence: TGTGCCAGCGGACTAGCGGGAAACTACGAGCAGTACTTC. Translation gives CASGLAGNYEQYF.

CDR3 sequence reads: CASSLRGITYEQYF. In nucleotides, the CDR3 is TGTGCCAGCAGCCTCCGGGGTATTACCTACGAGCAGTACTTC. This chain uses TRBV7-9 with TRBJ2-7; D is possibly TRBD2 (5 bases). With 5 bases removed from V and 2 bases from J, the gap between germline ends came to 13 bases. CDR3 length: 14 amino acids. Germline CDR1 and CDR2: SEHNR and FQNEAQ (reference sequence).

In its sample, this clone was seen once. V is TRBV6-5 and J is TRBJ1-5; possibly TRBD1 for D (5 bases). Trimming took off 7 bases at V and 5 bases at J, with 12 bases between the two ends. Germline CDR1 MNHEY, CDR2 SVGAGI. This CDR3 is 13 amino acids long. The CDR3 DNA reads as TGTGCCAGCACCCTGGGGCGGCATCAGCCCCAGCATTTT. Translating gives CASTLGRHQPQHF.

This CDR3 reads CASSIVGDRDTMNTEAFF. The DNA of the CDR3 is TGTGCCAGTAGTATAGTTGGGGACAGGGATACGATGAACACTGAAGCTTTCTTT. This chain links TRBV19 with TRBJ1-1; 9 bases agree with TRBD1. The CDR3 consists of 18 residues. CDR1 and CDR2 from the germline V gene are LNHDA and SQIVND (reference sequence). Unmatched junction bases numbered 9, after V lost 1 base and J lost 0 bases.

The chain is built from TRBV4-2 and TRBJ2-2; perhaps TRBD2 as D (6 bases). V lost 3 bases and J 0 bases, leaving 11 bases between the germline ends. Germline V gene sequence: CDR1 LGHNA, CDR2 YNFKEQ. The CDR3 is 16 amino acids. This CDR3 is CASSHIRGANTGELFF. The DNA of the CDR3 is TGTGCCAGCAGCCATATCCGCGGGGCGAACACCGGGGAGCTGTTTTTT.

The chain joins TRBV18 to TRBJ1-4; 7 bases align to TRBD1. J was trimmed by 7 bases and V by 3 bases; bases with no gene match: 2. Per germline, CDR1 KGHSH and CDR2 LQKENI. The CDR3 spans 13 residues. The CDR3 region has the DNA TGTGCCAGCTCACCGGGGACAGTTGAAAAACTGTTTTTT. It yields the protein CASSPGTVEKLFF.

The chain couples TRBV27 to TRBJ1-5; weak D call: TRBD1 (6 bases). The CDR3 runs 13 residues. The germline V gene encodes CDR1 MNHEY and CDR2 SMNVEV (reference sequence). V was shortened by 4 bases and J by 4 bases, with 8 bases between the two germline ends. The CDR3 coding sequence is TGTGCCAGCAGTTGGACAGATAATCAGCCCCAGCATTTT. This sequence encodes CASSWTDNQPQHF.

The V and J genes are TRBV6-6 and TRBJ1-5; no clear D gene. This CDR3 has 14 residues. V lost 0 bases and J lost 4, with 7 bases in between. The germline V gene encodes CDR1 MNHNY and CDR2 SVGAGI (reference sequence). The CDR3 sequence: CASSYSGGNQPQHF. CDR3 DNA sequence: TGTGCCAGCAGTTACTCGGGAGGAAATCAGCCCCAGCATTTT.

This clone was recorded once. The chain links TRBV5-1 to TRBJ2-1; 8 nucleotides match TRBD2. The V gene end was trimmed by 1 base and the J gene end by 8 bases; junction bases not matched to a gene: 2. The CDR3 is 13 residues long. Germline CDR1 reads SGHRS; CDR2 reads YFSETQ. CDR3 sequence (DNA): TGCGCCAGCAGCTTGCAGACTAGCGATGAGCAGTTCTTC. This sequence encodes CASSLQTSDEQFF.

The chain uses TRBV11-3 and TRBJ2-2; D uncertain. The V and J ends lost 4 bases and 7 bases respectively, with 13 bases between them. CDR1 is SGHNT, CDR2 YENEEA, per germline. The CDR3 runs 14 residues. The CDR3 protein is CASSSFTVGGELFF. The CDR3 region has the DNA TGTGCCAGCAGCTCTTTTACGGTTGGCGGGGAGCTGTTTTTT.

This clone has only one observation. The gene calls are TRBV4-1 and TRBJ2-3, with D possibly TRBD2 on 6 matching bases. The CDR3 has 14 amino acids. V lost 1 base to trimming and J lost 3 bases, with 8 bases between them. From germline, CDR1 is MGHRA and CDR2 YSYEKL. The CDR3 DNA sequence: TGCGCCAGCAGCCAAGTGGAGGGGACAGATACGCAGTATTTT. Translating gives CASSQVEGTDTQYF.

The V and J genes are TRBV30 and TRBJ2-5; 8 bases match TRBD2. Germline trimming cut 1 base from V and 4 bases from J; bases unmatched to any gene: 8. Germline assignment: CDR1 GTSNPN and CDR2 SVGIG (reference sequence). This CDR3 region has 15 residues. CDR3 coding DNA: TGTGCCTGGAGTGGACTAGCGCAGTCTTTAGAGACCCAGTACTTC. Residues: CAWSGLAQSLETQYF.

J is TRBJ2-1 and V is TRBV5-6, with 10 bases fitting TRBD2. This CDR3 is 17 amino acids long. The germline gives CDR1 SGHDT, CDR2 YYEEEE. V was pared by 0 bases and J by 1 base, with 4 bases of the junction left unmatched. The CDR3 DNA reads TGTGCCAGCAGCTTGGCAGCGGGGGGGCCGTCCTACAATGAGCAGTTCTTC. It is translated as CASSLAAGGPSYNEQFF.

The rearrangement links TRBV7-2 to TRBJ1-3; no firm D call. V was pared by 5 bases and J by 4 bases, with 9 bases between. The CDR3 extends over 13 amino acids. Germline lookup yields CDR1 SGHTA and CDR2 FQGNSA. The CDR3, as DNA: TGTGCCAGCAGCCCGAACCGGGGAAACACCATATATTTT. As protein: CASSPNRGNTIYF.

The chain combines TRBV19 with TRBJ1-5; maybe TRBD1 (6 bases). Germline V gene sequence: CDR1 LNHDA, CDR2 SQIVND (reference sequence). This CDR3 has 15 amino acids. V shed 5 bases and J shed 2 bases, with 13 bases lying between them. As DNA, the CDR3 is TGTGCCAGTAGTTCCGACAGGAGTGGCAATCAGCCCCAGCATTTT. Encoded protein: CASSSDRSGNQPQHF.

The rearrangement joins TRBV6-1 to TRBJ1-5; tentatively, D is TRBD1 (5 bases). Germline values: CDR1 MNHNS, CDR2 SASEGT. The CDR3 is 15 amino acids. Deletions cut 4 bases from V and 4 bases from J, with 14 bases between. CDR3 region: CASSAGHLGNQPQHF. CDR3 in DNA: TGTGCCAGCAGTGCCGGACACTTGGGGAATCAGCCCCAGCATTTT.

The J gene is TRBJ2-7, the V gene TRBV14; D gene uncertain. Germline V gene data show CDR1 as SGHDN and CDR2 as FVKESK. This CDR3 spans 14 amino acids. Trimming stripped 0 bases from V and 2 bases from J, with 8 bases between. The CDR3 reads CASSQDPLPYEQYF. Here the CDR3 DNA reads TGTGCCAGCAGCCAAGACCCACTACCCTACGAGCAGTACTTC.

The chain uses TRBV18 and TRBJ2-7; 10 positions agree with TRBD1. The CDR3 runs to 14 residues. V lost 4 bases and J lost 3; bases outside the gene matches: 3. Germline loops: CDR1 KGHSH, CDR2 LQKENI. This CDR3 is CASSLRDRGYEQYF. CDR3 bases: TGTGCCAGCTCACTCCGGGACAGGGGCTACGAGCAGTACTTC.